Following are 4 T cell receptor beta chains from one sample sequenced in a study of blood T cell repertoires in COVID-19 (dated by TCRdb to the early 2020s). The receptor library was made with the immunoSEQ multiplex PCR assay. Entries here come from immuneACCESS through TCRdb and include only in-frame sequences with V and J called. Some clones fail to appear in such tables; in the studies checked, an unresolved V gene covers under half of the shortfall, and the cause of the remainder is unknown. In all, the sample holds some 120,000 clones, and around 90% of those were seen once. Jointly, the top ten make up about 4.6% of the sample. Sequencing was carried out using peripheral blood. Receptors were obtained from a man aged 55-75 years with COVID-19, enrolled during active disease.

The genes are TRBV6-5 and TRBJ2-1; 8 positions agree with TRBD2. Trimming cost V 8 bases and J 4 bases; bases outside gene matches: 7. Per the germline V gene, CDR1 is MNHEY and CDR2 is SVGAGI. CDR3 size: 14 residues. CDR3 sequence: CASDSGGVYNEQFF. In DNA form, the CDR3 reads TGTGCCAGCGATTCGGGGGGGGTTTACAATGAGCAGTTCTTC.

The chain recombines TRBV10-3 with TRBJ1-2; possibly TRBD1 for D (5 bases). The CDR3 covers 13 residues. V dropped 10 bases and J dropped 6 bases, with 18 bases sitting between them. Germline V lookup: CDR1 ENHRY, CDR2 SYGVKD. CDR3 nucleotide sequence: TGTGCCACTTTAGTGGGGACTTCTCATGGCTACACCTTC. Translation gives CATLVGTSHGYTF.

This clone appeared once. This chain uses TRBV2 with TRBJ1-4, with TRBD1 identical over 7 bases. The V gene end was trimmed by 5 bases and the J gene end by 8 bases; junction bases not matched to a gene: 11. Germline V gene data show CDR1 as SNHLY and CDR2 as FYNNEI. The CDR3 totals 15 residues. CDR3 residues: CASSFDRASGEKLFF. In nucleotides, the CDR3 is TGTGCCAGCAGTTTCGACAGGGCCTCTGGGGAAAAACTGTTTTTT.

This clone was recorded only once. The rearrangement links TRBV5-4 to TRBJ1-2; D is undetermined. CDR1 and CDR2 from the germline V gene are SGHNT and YYREEE (reference sequence). V lost 6 bases, J lost 2 bases, and 14 bases lay in between. The CDR3 length is 14 residues. The CDR3 coding sequence is TGTGCCAGCACCCTGGGAGGCAGCAACTATGGCTACACCTTC. It codes for CASTLGGSNYGYTF.